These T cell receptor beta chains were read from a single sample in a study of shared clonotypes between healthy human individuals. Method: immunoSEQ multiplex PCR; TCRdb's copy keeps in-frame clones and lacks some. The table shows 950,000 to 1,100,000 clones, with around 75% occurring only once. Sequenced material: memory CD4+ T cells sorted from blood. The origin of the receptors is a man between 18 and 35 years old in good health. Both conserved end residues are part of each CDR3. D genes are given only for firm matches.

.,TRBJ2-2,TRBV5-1,TGCGCCAGCTCTCCGGGCCTTGTCAACACCGGGGAGCTGTTTTTT,CASSPGLVNTGELFF
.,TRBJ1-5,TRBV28,TGTGCCAGCAGTTCAACACGCCCGACATTAAGCAATCAGCCCCAGCATTTT,CASSSTRPTLSNQPQHF
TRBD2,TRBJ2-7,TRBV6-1,TGTGCCAGCAGTGACGGACTAGCGGGAGCCTACGAGCAGTACTTC,CASSDGLAGAYEQYF
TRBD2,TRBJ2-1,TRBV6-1,TGTGCCAGCAGGGGACTAGCGGGATACAATGAGCAGTTCTTC,CASRGLAGYNEQFF
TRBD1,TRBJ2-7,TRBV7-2,TGTGCCAGCAGCCTTCGACAGGGTTTCTACGAGCAGTACTTC,CASSLRQGFYEQYF
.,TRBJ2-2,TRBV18,TGTGCCAGCTCATCCTCAGGGGTTTCGAACACCGGGGAGCTGTTTTTT,CASSSSGVSNTGELFF
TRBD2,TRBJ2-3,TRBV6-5,TGTGCCAGCAGTTACCGGCTAGCGGTCGGTGCAGATACGCAGTATTTT,CASSYRLAVGADTQYF
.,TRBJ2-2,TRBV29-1,TGCAGCGTTGGGAGGGTTGGCACCGGGGAGCTGTTTTTT,CSVGRVGTGELFF
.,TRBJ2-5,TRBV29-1,TGCAGCGTTGATGGGGAGTTTGGGGAGACCCAGTACTTC,CSVDGEFGETQYF
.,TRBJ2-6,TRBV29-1,TGCAGCGTTGAAGGGGTAGGTTTTACAGGAGGGGCCAACGTCCTGACTTTC,CSVEGVGFTGGANVLTF